These 20 T cell receptor beta chains share one sample of origin, sequenced in a study of cytomegalovirus exposure and HLA in healthy donors (dated 2017 in TCRdb). Receptor libraries were prepared by the immunoSEQ multiplex PCR assay. This is the immuneACCESS table as TCRdb keeps it, with only in-frame sequences that have V and J called. A part of the clones is gone; compared with another copy, unresolved V genes explain less than half, and the rest is unexplained. Counted in this sample were 73,000 or so clones; around 94% of them appeared once. The ten largest account for roughly 3.2% of the sample. Material for sequencing was PBMCs. The origin of the receptors is a woman in her late teens or twenties in good health and CMV-seropositive.

CDR3 sequence: CASSPRTGYSYEQYF. CDR3 coding DNA: TGTGCCAGCAGCCCTCGGACAGGTTACTCCTACGAGCAGTACTTC. The chain combines TRBV7-8 with TRBJ2-7, with 7 bases fitting TRBD1. The CDR3 covers 15 residues. The germline V gene has CDR1 SGHVS and CDR2 FQNEAQ. The trim removed 5 bases at V and 0 bases at J, leaving 7 bases unmatched.

The chain employs TRBV6-5 and TRBJ2-5; 8 bases agree with TRBD2. The CDR3 runs to 14 residues. CDR1 and CDR2 (germline): MNHEY, SVGAGI. The V gene end was trimmed by 2 bases and the J gene end by 5 bases; junction bases not matched to a gene: 4. The CDR3 region is CASSYGAGDETQYF. For the CDR3, the DNA is TGTGCCAGCAGTTACGGAGCGGGGGACGAGACCCAGTACTTC.

Here the CDR3 reads CASSPPYFSGTGHGDPYEQYF. The CDR3 DNA sequence: TGTGCCAGCTCACCACCGTATTTTTCCGGGACAGGCCATGGGGATCCCTACGAGCAGTACTTC. J is TRBJ2-7 and V is TRBV18; 8 bases map to TRBD1. This CDR3 contains 21 residues. The germline V gene encodes CDR1 KGHSH and CDR2 LQKENI. Trimming cost V 0 bases and J 2 bases; bases outside gene matches: 21.

This clone has just one count. Here the CDR3 reads CASSSWGRETQYF. The CDR3 bases are TGTGCCAGCAGCTCGTGGGGGAGGGAGACCCAGTACTTC. This chain links TRBV5-6 with TRBJ2-5, with a possible D match to TRBD2 (6 bases). The V end was cut by 3 bases, the J end by 5 bases, with 11 bases between. Germline assignment: CDR1 SGHDT and CDR2 YYEEEE. The CDR3 totals 13 residues.

The chain carries TRBV19 and TRBJ1-5, with 10 bases identical to TRBD1. The ends lost 6 bases at V and 5 bases at J; junction bases unmatched: 10. The germline CDR1 and CDR2 sequences are LNHDA and SQIVND (reference sequence). The CDR3 consists of 16 residues. The CDR3 DNA is TGTGCCAGTAGCAGGCCGGGACAGGGGTTATATCAGCCCCAGCATTTT. It translates to CASSRPGQGLYQPQHF.

CDR3 nucleotide sequence: TGCGCCAGCACCGTAGCACCGACGAACACTGAAGCTTTCTTT. Translation: CASTVAPTNTEAFF. This rearrangement joins TRBV5-1 to TRBJ1-1; no clear D gene. The V gene's germline CDR1 is SGHRS and CDR2 YFSETQ. V lost 6 bases and J 1 base, leaving 13 bases between the germline ends. The CDR3 covers 14 residues.

This chain uses TRBV11-2 with TRBJ2-3, with 7 bases fitting TRBD2. The CDR3 has 15 residues. V was pared by 3 bases and J by 3 bases, with 6 bases of the junction left unmatched. CDR1 and CDR2 from the germline V gene are SGHAT and FQNNGV. CDR3 bases: TGTGCCAGCAGCTTTGGCGGGGGAGGGACAGATACGCAGTATTTT. It yields the protein CASSFGGGGTDTQYF.

The genes are TRBV9 and TRBJ2-2, with 8 nucleotides matching TRBD2. CDR1 is SGDLS, CDR2 YYNGEE, per germline. The CDR3 spans 16 residues. V was clipped by 2 bases and J by 2 bases; unmatched bases: 5. The CDR3 is CASSVSGGENTGELFF. As DNA, the CDR3 is TGTGCCAGCAGCGTCTCCGGGGGGGAAAACACCGGGGAGCTGTTTTTT.

The chain combines TRBV11-2 with TRBJ2-7; tentative D call: TRBD2 (6 bases). The germline V gene has CDR1 SGHAT and CDR2 FQNNGV. Trimming took 0 bases from V and 0 from J, leaving 9 bases between them. The CDR3 loop spans 15 amino acids. The CDR3: CASSLEGGSSYEQYF. The CDR3 coding sequence is TGTGCCAGCAGCTTAGAGGGGGGAAGCTCCTACGAGCAGTACTTC.

The chain recombines TRBV4-1 with TRBJ1-5; no reliable D call. The CDR3 extends over 15 amino acids. Trimming took off 4 bases at V and 2 bases at J, with 12 bases between the two ends. Germline-derived CDR1 and CDR2 are MGHRA and YSYEKL. Here the CDR3 reads CASSRGIFGNQPQHF. In nucleotides, the CDR3 is TGCGCCAGCAGCCGCGGGATTTTTGGCAATCAGCCCCAGCATTTT.

The genes are TRBV11-2 and TRBJ2-1, with D tentatively TRBD2 (5 bases). The CDR3 totals 15 residues. The V gene lost 1 base and the J gene lost 7 bases, with 14 bases spanning the gap. Germline values: CDR1 SGHAT, CDR2 FQNNGV. The DNA of the CDR3 is TGTGCCAGCAGCTTAGGACGCGAGAGGAGGAATGAGCAGTTCTTC. Its protein product is CASSLGRERRNEQFF.

The V call is TRBV21-1, the J call TRBJ2-7; whether TRBD1, the table's D call, matches the DNA was not checked. TRBV21-1 is labeled a pseudogene. CDR3 length equals 15 residues. The chain's CDR3 is CASSKAGQGVYEQYF. DNA for the CDR3: TGTGCCAGCAGCAAAGCGGGACAGGGGGTGTACGAGCAGTACTTC.

The gene calls are TRBV29-1 and TRBJ2-5, with D maybe TRBD2 (5 bases). From germline, CDR1 is SQVTM and CDR2 ANQGSEA. CDR3 length equals 12 residues. V was clipped by 5 bases and J by 1 base, with 8 bases between them. The CDR3 DNA sequence: TGCAGCGTTTCCCGGGGCCAAGAGACCCAGTACTTC. Protein: CSVSRGQETQYF.

This rearrangement joins TRBV5-4 to TRBJ1-1, with 7 bases that match TRBD1. The CDR3 covers 13 residues. CDR1 and CDR2 (germline): SGHNT, YYREEE (reference sequence). The V and J ends lost 3 bases and 8 bases, in that order; junction bases with no gene match: 7. The CDR3 reads CASSYGQVGEAFF. For the CDR3, the DNA is TGTGCCAGCAGCTACGGACAGGTAGGGGAAGCTTTCTTT.

The V and J genes are TRBV10-3 and TRBJ1-5; no reliable D call. Germline V lookup: CDR1 ENHRY, CDR2 SYGVKD. The CDR3 runs to 14 residues. Trimming left V 3 bases short and J 8 bases short, with 14 bases between. CDR3: CAISDQSASKPQHF. CDR3 coding DNA: TGTGCCATCAGTGACCAGAGTGCTAGCAAGCCCCAGCATTTT.

The chain has TRBV28 and TRBJ2-1; 12 bases line up with TRBD2. The CDR3 length is 15 residues. The J segment lost 5 bases and the V segment lost 5 bases, leaving 4 bases of the junction unmatched. The germline gives CDR1 MDHEN, CDR2 SYDVKM. This CDR3 reads CASSTRTSGNNEQFF. The CDR3 DNA follows: TGTGCCAGCAGTACCCGGACTAGCGGGAACAATGAGCAGTTCTTC.

The J gene is TRBJ1-2, the V gene TRBV6-5; D uncertain. CDR1 and CDR2 (germline): MNHEY, SVGAGI. V was shortened by 5 bases and J by 3 bases, with 7 bases between the two germline ends. CDR3 length: 12 amino acids. CDR3 residues: CASSGDYYGYTF. In nucleotides, the CDR3 is TGTGCCAGCAGTGGAGACTACTATGGCTACACCTTC.

This rearrangement joins TRBV6-6 to TRBJ2-2; D call uncertain. The ends were cut back, 0 bases at V and 6 bases at J, with 11 bases in the middle. Germline-derived CDR1 and CDR2 are MNHNY and SVGAGI (reference sequence). The CDR3 extends over 15 amino acids. The CDR3 nucleotides are TGTGCCAGCAGTTACTCGACTGCGGTTGCCGGGGAGCTGTTTTTT. Its translation: CASSYSTAVAGELFF.

This chain uses TRBV18 with TRBJ2-3, with D unresolved. V lost 1 base and J lost 2, with 7 bases in between. This CDR3 region has 14 residues. From germline, CDR1 is KGHSH and CDR2 LQKENI. The CDR3 DNA is TGTGCCAGCTCACCACGTGCAGACACAGATACGCAGTATTTT. It specifies CASSPRADTDTQYF.

The V and J genes are TRBV5-1 and TRBJ1-6; 9 positions match TRBD1. The germline V gene has CDR1 SGHRS and CDR2 YFSETQ. CDR3 length: 15 residues. Germline trimming cut 0 bases from V and 5 bases from J; bases unmatched to any gene: 0. The CDR3 region is CASSLGDRDNSPLHF. The CDR3 region has the DNA TGCGCCAGCAGCTTGGGGGACAGGGATAATTCACCCCTCCACTTT.